This T cell receptor (beta chain) was found in a study of T cells in Graves' hyperthyroidism and ophthalmopathy. Looking at the study overall: Peripheral blood was drawn at first diagnosis, prior to all treatment.

Uncontrolled infection, other autoimmune disease, pregnancy or lactation barred patients from enrollment. Findings of the study overall: Model-based prediction identified ophthalmopathy a median around 6.7 months prior to its onset.

TCR beta CDR3 sequences were amplified from RNA transcripts. RT-PCR in the first round (using the HTBI primer set) targeted the TCR CDR3. A single record per CDR3 protein comes from TCRdb applying MiXCR to the multiplex PCR reads. The sample holds some 350,000 distinct CDR3 sequences, roughly 25% seen once. The table lists this clonotype with a few counts. Antigen unknown. Trimming stripped 8 bases from V and 4 bases from J, with 15 bases between. Per germline, CDR1 GTSNPN and CDR2 SVGIG (reference sequence). This CDR3 contains 12 residues. The TCR originated in a man aged 50 to 59 with Graves' hyperthyroidism. Source material: blood. V is TRBV30 and J is TRBJ2-7; D may be TRBD1 (6 bases). CDR3 sequence reads: CAVGAVNYEQYF. CDR3 DNA sequence: TGTGCCGTGGGGGCGGTGAATTACGAGCAGTACTTC.